Sequencing of this T cell receptor beta chain was carried out in a study of blood T cell repertoires in COVID-19. Sequencing used immunoSEQ multiplex PCR; TCRdb keeps in-frame clones, though not all of them. This table holds some 300,000 clones, just under 90% found once. Unmatched junction bases numbered 10, after V lost 3 bases and J lost 11 bases. The germline gives CDR1 SGHRS, CDR2 YFSETQ. The CDR3 has 13 amino acids. The source of this sequence is a woman aged 25 to 39 who had recovered from COVID-19. V and J are TRBV5-1 and TRBJ1-1, with 7 bases aligning to TRBD1. The source material was PBMCs or T cells enriched from blood (not recorded which). This chain's CDR3 is CASSSGQVPGAFF. For the CDR3, the DNA is TGCGCCAGCAGCTCCGGACAGGTTCCGGGGGCTTTCTTT.